These T cell receptor beta chains were read from a single sample in a study of shared clonotypes between healthy human individuals. The data were produced by immunoSEQ multiplex PCR, yet TCRdb's version contains in-frame clones alone and is incomplete. The top ten hold around 0.14% of the sample, which has 2.5 million or so clones, 90% to 95% seen once. Sample: naive CD4+ T cells sorted from blood. These receptors originate from a man younger than 30 in good health. Both conserved end residues are part of each CDR3. A D gene is named only where the DNA matches it firmly. Size tells how often a clone was seen (once, few, many) or the class of an expanded clone, and some rows leave it out.

J: TRBJ1-4
size: -
V: TRBV6-5
D: -
length: 16
CDR3: CASSYSWRGRAEKLFF
DNA: TGTGCCAGCAGTTACTCGTGGCGGGGGCGCGCTGAAAAACTGTTTTTT

J: TRBJ2-7
size: -
V: TRBV29-1
D: -
length: 12
CDR3: CSVERGGGEQYF
DNA: TGCAGCGTTGAGAGGGGTGGGGGCGAGCAGTACTTC

J: TRBJ2-2
size: -
V: TRBV19
D: -
length: 14
CDR3: CASHRDWDTGELFF
DNA: TGTGCCAGCCACCGGGACTGGGACACCGGGGAGCTGTTTTTT

J: TRBJ2-7
size: -
V: TRBV5-1
D: -
length: 14
CDR3: CASSVTTRAGEQYF
DNA: TGCGCCAGCAGCGTGACGACCCGGGCAGGGGAGCAGTACTTC

J: TRBJ2-3
size: -
V: TRBV18
D: -
length: 12
CDR3: CASSPFTDTQYF
DNA: TGTGCCAGCTCCCCTTTCACAGATACGCAGTATTTT

J: TRBJ1-1
size: -
V: TRBV9
D: -
length: 15
CDR3: CASSGTGDPQDEAFF
DNA: TGTGCCAGCAGCGGAACCGGGGACCCCCAAGATGAAGCTTTCTTT

J: TRBJ2-7
size: once
V: TRBV4-3
D: -
length: 16
CDR3: CASSQGGGGPPYEQYF
DNA: TGCGCCAGCAGCCAAGGGGGGGGCGGGCCCCCCTACGAGCAGTACTTC

J: TRBJ2-5
size: -
V: TRBV20-1
D: -
length: 11
CDR3: CSASGTETQYF
DNA: TGCAGTGCTAGCGGTACTGAGACCCAGTACTTC

J: TRBJ2-7
size: -
V: TRBV27
D: TRBD2
length: 15
CDR3: CASSSPTSGSREQYF
DNA: TGTGCCAGCAGTTCCCCCACTAGCGGGAGTCGCGAGCAGTACTTC

J: TRBJ2-1
size: -
V: TRBV6-5
D: -
length: 13
CDR3: CASTRAQGYEQFF
DNA: TGTGCCAGCACCAGGGCCCAGGGGTATGAGCAGTTCTTC